The rows below give T cell receptor beta chains drawn from one sample of a study of blood T cell repertoires in COVID-19. Method: immunoSEQ multiplex PCR; TCRdb's copy keeps in-frame clones and lacks some. The data hold around 50,000 clones, with about nine tenths observed a single time. Sequencing input: peripheral blood. These receptor sequences come from a woman older than 75 with COVID-19, enrolled during active disease. Each CDR3 is given with its conserved first and last residue. Fields, in order: clone size, J gene, D gene, V gene, CDR3 protein, CDR3 DNA. D genes are given only for firm matches. Part of the rows lack a size; the others show once, few, many or a class for expanded clones.

.,TRBJ2-5,.,TRBV5-1,CASSPLTSLGETQYF,TGCGCCAGCAGCCCCTTAACTAGCTTAGGGGAGACCCAGTACTTC
.,TRBJ2-3,TRBD2,TRBV14,CASSQGLAGNTDTQYF,TGTGCCAGCAGCCAAGGGCTAGCGGGGAACACAGATACGCAGTATTTT
few,TRBJ1-2,TRBD1,TRBV11-2,CASSTYGQGAYGYTF,TGTGCCAGCAGCACCTACGGACAGGGGGCATATGGCTACACCTTC
.,TRBJ2-3,.,TRBV15,CATSREGRVRDTQYF,TGTGCCACCAGCAGAGAGGGCAGGGTTAGAGATACGCAGTATTTT
.,TRBJ1-1,TRBD1,TRBV14,CASSQGQGEAFF,TGTGCCAGCAGCCAAGGACAGGGTGAAGCTTTCTTT
.,TRBJ2-5,TRBD2,TRBV9,CASSVVSGERETQYF,TGTGCCAGCAGCGTAGTTAGCGGGGAGCGGGAGACCCAGTACTTC
.,TRBJ2-2,TRBD1,TRBV10-3,CAISAGGGGTGELFF,TGTGCCATCAGTGCAGGGGGCGGTGGCACCGGGGAGCTGTTTTTT
once,TRBJ1-6,.,TRBV11-2,CASSLDREGSLHF,TGTGCCAGCAGCTTAGACAGGGAAGGATCCCTCCACTTT
.,TRBJ1-2,.,TRBV2,CASSPGGGTNYGYTF,TGTGCCAGCAGCCCTGGGGGGGGGACTAACTATGGCTACACCTTC
.,TRBJ1-1,TRBD1,TRBV6-5,CASLTGGARTEAFF,TGTGCCAGCCTGACAGGGGGCGCGAGAACTGAAGCTTTCTTT
.,TRBJ2-6,TRBD2,TRBV18,CASSPRLAGGTSGANVLTF,TGTGCCAGCTCACCACGGCTAGCGGGGGGGACCTCTGGGGCCAACGTCCTGACTTTC
.,TRBJ2-2,.,TRBV27,CASTSWAANTGELFF,TGTGCCAGCACCTCATGGGCAGCGAACACCGGGGAGCTGTTTTTT
few,TRBJ1-5,TRBD1,TRBV6-6,CASSQPTGTGGFQPQHF,TGTGCCAGCAGTCAACCGACCGGGACAGGGGGCTTTCAGCCCCAGCATTTT
.,TRBJ1-2,.,TRBV2,CASSAYPDSAYGYTF,TGTGCCAGCAGTGCTTACCCGGACAGCGCCTATGGCTACACCTTC
.,TRBJ1-2,.,TRBV12-5,CASASSGTSGGYTF,TGTGCTAGTGCGTCCTCGGGGACGAGCGGGGGCTACACCTTC
.,TRBJ2-2,.,TRBV7-3,CASSLTGWGGHRYTGELFF,TGTGCCAGCAGCCTAACTGGCTGGGGGGGCCATCGGTACACCGGGGAGCTGTTTTTT
.,TRBJ2-5,TRBD1,TRBV24-1,CATSEPTGAGETQYF,TGTGCCACCAGTGAACCGACAGGGGCGGGGGAGACCCAGTACTTC
.,TRBJ1-2,.,TRBV6-2/TRBV6-3,CASSPHPGYGYTF,TGTGCCAGCAGCCCACACCCGGGCTATGGCTACACCTTC
.,TRBJ2-2,TRBD1,TRBV7-9,CASSFVQGTGELFF,TGTGCCAGCAGCTTTGTACAGGGGACCGGGGAGCTGTTTTTT
.,TRBJ2-5,TRBD2,TRBV2,CASSDRAGGQETQYF,TGTGCCAGCAGTGATCGGGCGGGGGGCCAAGAGACCCAGTACTTC
.,TRBJ2-1,.,TRBV2,CASLRDSFSYNEQFF,TGTGCCAGCTTGAGGGACTCCTTCTCCTACAATGAGCAGTTCTTC
.,TRBJ2-1,.,TRBV5-1,CASTPPGGEEQFF,TGCGCCAGCACCCCCCCCGGAGGGGAAGAGCAGTTCTTC
.,TRBJ1-1,TRBD1,TRBV4-1,CASSQGQGGNTEAFF,TGCGCCAGCAGCCAAGGACAGGGAGGTAACACTGAAGCTTTCTTT
.,TRBJ2-5,.,TRBV19,CASSIGWSEETQYF,TGTGCCAGTAGTATCGGGTGGTCGGAAGAGACCCAGTACTTC
.,TRBJ1-1,.,TRBV3-1/TRBV3-2,CASSQDGQTRNTEAFF,TGTGCCAGCAGCCAAGATGGGCAGACGCGAAACACTGAAGCTTTCTTT
.,TRBJ2-7,.,TRBV6-5,CASMTDTYEQYF,TGTGCCAGCATGACCGACACCTACGAGCAGTACTTC
.,TRBJ2-7,.,TRBV6-5,CASSYSMGRSYEQYF,TGTGCCAGCAGTTACTCGATGGGCCGCTCCTACGAGCAGTACTTC
.,TRBJ1-5,TRBD1,TRBV19,CASSPTGVVQPQHF,TGTGCCAGTAGTCCGACAGGGGTAGTTCAGCCCCAGCATTTT
.,TRBJ2-3,.,TRBV18,CASSPRGGDADTQYF,TGTGCCAGCTCACCACGGGGAGGCGATGCGGATACGCAGTATTTT
.,TRBJ1-3,.,TRBV30,CAWCLTGGNTIYF,TGTGCCTGGTGTTTGACAGGAGGAAACACCATATATTTT